A selection of T cell receptor beta chains follows, all from one sample in a study of blood T cell repertoires in COVID-19. Data came from immunoSEQ multiplex PCR; TCRdb stores just in-frame clones and leaves some out. The sample has 60,000 to 65,000 clones; 84% are singletons. The specimen was peripheral blood. These TCRs come from an older woman with acute or convalescent COVID-19. Both conserved end residues are part of each CDR3. Each record gives: V gene, clone size, J gene, D gene, CDR3 protein, CDR3 DNA. A D gene is named only where the DNA matches it firmly. The size field is filled for only some rows; it gives once, few, many or a size class.

TRBV23-1	-	TRBJ1-5	TRBD1	CASHMTGPPPRTQHF	TGCGCCAGTCATATGACAGGGCCCCCACCACGGACCCAGCATTTT
TRBV5-4	-	TRBJ1-2	-	CASIEGGRDYGYTF	TGTGCCAGCATCGAGGGGGGGCGGGACTATGGCTACACCTTC
TRBV15	-	TRBJ1-6	-	CATSRGANGSPLHF	TGTGCCACCAGCAGGGGGGCAAACGGTTCACCCCTCCACTTT
TRBV7-9	-	TRBJ2-3	TRBD1	CASSRGQGIGDTQYF	TGTGCCAGCAGCCGGGGACAGGGCATAGGAGATACGCAGTATTTT
TRBV6-5	-	TRBJ1-5	-	CASRAGWGNQPQHF	TGTGCCAGCAGGGCAGGGTGGGGAAATCAGCCCCAGCATTTT
TRBV7-9	-	TRBJ1-2	-	CASSLKGGLNGYTF	TGTGCCAGCAGCCTCAAGGGGGGACTAAATGGCTACACCTTC
TRBV7-9	-	TRBJ1-5	TRBD1	CASSSDRGRRGEPQHF	TGTGCCAGCAGCTCGGACAGGGGGCGGCGTGGGGAGCCCCAGCATTTT
TRBV25-1	-	TRBJ1-2	TRBD1	CASRSGGRPYGYTF	TGTGCCAGCAGATCAGGGGGGAGACCGTATGGCTACACCTTC
TRBV4-1	-	TRBJ2-3	-	CASSQSGTSDTQYF	TGCGCCAGCAGCCAATCAGGGACATCAGATACGCAGTATTTT
TRBV5-1	-	TRBJ2-3	TRBD1	CASRGTGQVHTDTQYF	TGCGCCAGCAGAGGGACGGGACAGGTGCACACAGATACGCAGTATTTT
TRBV5-1	once	TRBJ2-5	TRBD2	CASSTTSGGALGETQYF	TGCGCCAGCAGCACCACTAGCGGGGGGGCCTTAGGAGAGACCCAGTACTTC
TRBV6-6	-	TRBJ1-2	-	CASSYFLGGDYGYTF	TGTGCCAGCAGTTACTTCCTCGGAGGGGACTATGGCTACACCTTC
TRBV18	-	TRBJ1-4	-	CASSLKGRNEKLFF	TGTGCCAGCTCACTAAAGGGGAGGAATGAAAAACTGTTTTTT
TRBV27	-	TRBJ1-2	-	CASSLGQGSNGYTF	TGTGCCAGCAGTTTAGGGCAGGGGTCTAATGGCTACACCTTC
TRBV12-3/TRBV12-4	-	TRBJ1-1	-	CASSFSGNTEAFF	TGTGCCAGCAGTTTTTCAGGGAACACTGAAGCTTTCTTT
TRBV7-2	-	TRBJ2-6	-	CASSLKPGANVLTF	TGTGCCAGCAGCTTAAAGCCTGGGGCCAACGTCCTGACTTTC
TRBV19	-	TRBJ2-5	-	CASSTQGRETQYF	TGTGCCAGTAGTACCCAGGGGCGAGAGACCCAGTACTTC
TRBV20-1	-	TRBJ2-3	-	CSAKSGDTQYF	TGCAGTGCGAAGTCAGGTGATACGCAGTATTTT
TRBV5-1	-	TRBJ1-6	-	CASSLGWDTRGSPLHF	TGCGCCAGCAGCTTGGGCTGGGACACACGTGGTTCACCCCTCCACTTT
TRBV6-5	-	TRBJ1-5	-	CASSPDRPSNQPQHF	TGTGCCAGCAGCCCCGACAGGCCAAGCAATCAGCCCCAGCATTTT
TRBV2	few	TRBJ1-5	-	CASRGQLNQPQHF	TGTGCCAGCAGAGGACAGCTCAATCAGCCCCAGCATTTT
TRBV6-5	-	TRBJ1-1	-	CASSPHPPTEAFF	TGTGCCAGCAGTCCCCATCCCCCCACTGAAGCTTTCTTT
TRBV19	-	TRBJ1-2	TRBD1	CASSPDRGQGGYTF	TGTGCCAGTAGTCCAGACAGGGGGCAGGGTGGCTACACCTTC
TRBV10-1	-	TRBJ1-6	TRBD1	CASSRTGNSPLHF	TGCGCCAGCAGTAGGACAGGTAATTCACCCCTCCACTTT
TRBV7-9	-	TRBJ2-3	-	CASSLVLSAARAGTQYF	TGTGCCAGCAGCTTAGTACTCTCCGCGGCCCGGGCGGGTACGCAGTATTTT
TRBV5-1	-	TRBJ2-7	TRBD1	CASRDPGTGHFGGQYF	TGCGCCAGCAGGGACCCCGGGACAGGTCACTTCGGGGGGCAGTACTTC
TRBV2	-	TRBJ2-3	TRBD1	CASSVWTGDTQYF	TGTGCCAGCAGTGTGTGGACAGGCGATACGCAGTATTTT
TRBV5-1	few	TRBJ2-7	-	CASSRGGNYEQYF	TGCGCCAGCAGCCGGGGTGGGAACTACGAGCAGTACTTC
TRBV29-1	-	TRBJ1-1	TRBD1	CTGGQARGPATEAFF	TGCACGGGGGGACAGGCTCGGGGGCCAGCCACTGAAGCTTTCTTT
TRBV5-1	-	TRBJ2-7	TRBD1	CASRKTGTGYSEQYF	TGCGCCAGCAGGAAGACCGGGACAGGGTATTCCGAGCAGTACTTC
TRBV2	once	TRBJ2-5	-	CASTPGRGQETQYF	TGTGCCAGCACCCCGGGGAGGGGGCAAGAGACCCAGTACTTC
TRBV6-6	-	TRBJ1-1	-	CASSYNRDTEAFF	TGTGCCAGCAGTTACAACAGGGACACTGAAGCTTTCTTT
TRBV7-2	-	TRBJ1-3	-	CASSFGQGSGNTIYF	TGTGCCAGCAGCTTTGGGCAGGGGTCTGGAAACACCATATATTTT
TRBV5-6	-	TRBJ2-7	TRBD1	CASRRTGGGHEQYF	TGTGCCAGCAGGAGGACAGGGGGCGGGCACGAGCAGTACTTC
TRBV24-1	-	TRBJ1-2	-	CATSDGGGLYGYTF	TGTGCCACCAGTGATGGGGGGGGGCTCTATGGCTACACCTTC
TRBV2	-	TRBJ2-3	-	CASSDTQSSSTDTQYF	TGTGCCAGCAGCGACACCCAATCATCTAGCACAGATACGCAGTATTTT
TRBV5-4	-	TRBJ1-1	-	CASSLAGKNTEAFF	TGTGCCAGCAGCTTGGCAGGGAAGAACACTGAAGCTTTCTTT
TRBV6-6	-	TRBJ1-1	TRBD1	CASSRPQGPLMNTEAFF	TGTGCCAGCAGCCGACCACAGGGGCCGCTCATGAACACTGAAGCTTTCTTT
TRBV10-3	-	TRBJ1-2	-	CAAAQQGGYTF	TGTGCCGCAGCCCAGCAGGGGGGCTACACCTTC
TRBV9	-	TRBJ1-2	-	CASSVVPGHGYTF	TGTGCCAGCAGCGTTGTACCCGGTCATGGCTACACCTTC
TRBV2	-	TRBJ1-5	-	CASKGGGNQPQHF	TGTGCCAGCAAGGGAGGGGGCAATCAGCCCCAGCATTTT
TRBV6-1	-	TRBJ1-3	-	CASSDGSSGNTIYF	TGTGCCAGCAGTGATGGGAGCTCTGGAAACACCATATATTTT
TRBV6-5	few	TRBJ1-5	-	CASKVAAYTNQPQHF	TGTGCCAGCAAGGTAGCAGCCTATACCAATCAGCCCCAGCATTTT
TRBV6-2/TRBV6-3	-	TRBJ1-1	TRBD1	CASSLAGTGRTEAFF	TGTGCCAGCAGTTTAGCCGGGACAGGGAGAACTGAAGCTTTCTTT
TRBV3-1/TRBV3-2	-	TRBJ2-3	TRBD2	CASSPKRGPTFYTQYF	TGTGCCAGCAGCCCCAAGCGGGGCCCGACATTCTATACGCAGTATTTT
TRBV13	-	TRBJ2-5	TRBD2	CASSPSGGNQETQYF	TGTGCCAGCAGCCCTAGCGGGGGTAACCAAGAGACCCAGTACTTC
TRBV6-6	-	TRBJ1-1	-	CASSYSAGATEAFF	TGTGCCAGCAGTTACTCCGCAGGGGCGACTGAAGCTTTCTTT
TRBV5-1	-	TRBJ2-7	-	CASSFGGTGGYEQYF	TGCGCCAGCAGCTTTGGGGGGACTGGGGGATACGAGCAGTACTTC
TRBV7-3	-	TRBJ1-6	-	CASSLGGARSPLHF	TGTGCCAGCAGCTTAGGGGGGGCGCGTTCACCCCTCCACTTT
TRBV7-8	-	TRBJ2-2	-	CASSTHRVTGELFF	TGTGCCAGCAGCACGCACAGGGTCACCGGGGAGCTGTTTTTT
TRBV7-6	-	TRBJ1-3	TRBD1	CASSLGQGTGNTIYF	TGTGCCAGCAGCTTAGGACAGGGAACAGGAAACACCATATATTTT
TRBV19	-	TRBJ1-5	TRBD1	CASSNPRGQGAFSNQPQHF	TGTGCCAGTAGTAATCCGAGGGGACAGGGGGCCTTTAGCAATCAGCCCCAGCATTTT
TRBV19	-	TRBJ2-7	TRBD2	CASSMTSGGAEQYF	TGTGCCAGTAGTATGACAAGCGGGGGGGCCGAGCAGTACTTC
TRBV7-8	few	TRBJ1-1	-	CASSLAEGRYTEAFF	TGTGCCAGCAGCTTAGCCGAGGGTAGGTACACTGAAGCTTTCTTT